This T cell receptor beta chain was recorded in a study of shared clonotypes between healthy human individuals. Profiling relied on immunoSEQ multiplex PCR, and the TCRdb table lists in-frame clones only, not all of them. The data contain nearly 750,000 clones, around 77% of them singletons. The sequenced sample consisted of memory CD4+ T cells sorted from blood. Specified subset: CD45RA-negative fraction. The clonotype comes from a woman aged 25 to 39 in good health.

CDR3 amino acids: CSVGGQSTDTQYF. CDR3 nucleotides: TGCAGCGTTGGAGGTCAAAGCACAGATACGCAGTATTTT. The V call is TRBV29-1, the J call TRBJ2-3, with D hard to call. V lost 4 bases and J 0 bases, leaving 8 bases between the germline ends. The V gene's germline CDR1 is SQVTM and CDR2 ANQGSEA. The CDR3 runs to 13 residues.